This T cell receptor beta chain was observed in a study of post-analysis software for immune sequencing data. Study-level background: The courses of disease that were included comprised relapsing-remitting, secondary progressive and progressive-relapsing multiple sclerosis.

Study findings and constraints: Normalized Chao1 diversity in multiple sclerosis patients fell significantly below that of controls. In patients, five TRBV segments were more frequent than in controls, with TRBV5-6, TRBV5-1 and TRBV20-1 among them.

This clonotype was counted only a few times. Its antigen is still unknown. CDR1 and CDR2 from the germline V gene are SGHRS and YFSETQ. After removal of 4 bases from V and 4 bases from J, the junction contained 9 bases not matched to a gene. The CDR3 length is 15 residues. Prepared libraries of TCR beta cDNA carried unique molecular identifiers. Around 460,000 cDNA molecules came from around 1 to 10 million T cells. MiXCR, run by TCRdb on the PCR reads, gives a single entry per CDR3 protein. The sample holds roughly 700,000 distinct CDR3 sequences, approximately 30% seen once. Sample: blood. The clonotype comes from a girl aged 5 to 17 with multiple sclerosis. The genes are TRBV5-1 and TRBJ2-3; TRBD1 aligns across 7 bases. The chain's CDR3 is CASSQKSGQADTQYF. The CDR3 DNA reads TGCGCCAGCAGCCAGAAATCAGGACAGGCAGATACGCAGTATTTT.